The present T cell receptor beta chain was sequenced within a study of OX40 agonist ivuxolimab in advanced cancers. Regarding the study as a whole: Average numbers of expanded clones were greater in CD8+ T cells than in CD4+. Low normalized T-cell clonal expansion was also seen in some nonresponders.

TCRdb's copy holds only in-frame clones and misses some; the assay was immunoSEQ multiplex PCR. The table has 60,000 to 90,000 clones, about 81% seen once; the top ten hold about 5%. For this clone: No antigen is known for it.

Germline V gene lookup returns CDR1 SGHNT and CDR2 YENEEA. V lost 1 base and J lost 9; bases outside the gene matches: 11. The CDR3 loop spans 16 amino acids. The source was CD4+ or CD8+ T cells sorted from blood, collected in a trial of the OX40 agonist ivuxolimab. This sequence joins TRBV11-3 and TRBJ2-1, with 8 bases lining up with TRBD2. The receptor comes from an adult with an advanced solid tumor such as melanoma, head and neck, liver or kidney cancer. The CDR3 DNA reads as TGTGCCAGCAGCTTAGTCCAGTCGGGACTAGTAAGTGAGCAGTTCTTC. Protein: CASSLVQSGLVSEQFF.